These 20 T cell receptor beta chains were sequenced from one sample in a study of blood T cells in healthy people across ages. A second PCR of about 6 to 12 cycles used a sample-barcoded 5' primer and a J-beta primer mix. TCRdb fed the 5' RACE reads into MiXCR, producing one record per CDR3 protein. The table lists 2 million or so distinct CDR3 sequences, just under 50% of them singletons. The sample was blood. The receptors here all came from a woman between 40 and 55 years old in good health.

CDR3 residues: CASSALVYRGYYEQYF. The CDR3 nucleotides are TGTGCCAGCAGCGCCCTAGTTTACAGGGGGTACTACGAGCAGTACTTC. This sequence joins TRBV11-2 and TRBJ2-5, with 8 nucleotides matching TRBD1. The J call may be mistaken, given a closer DNA end match to TRBJ2-7. Germline V gene sequence: CDR1 SGHAT, CDR2 FQNNGV. The CDR3 contains 16 residues.

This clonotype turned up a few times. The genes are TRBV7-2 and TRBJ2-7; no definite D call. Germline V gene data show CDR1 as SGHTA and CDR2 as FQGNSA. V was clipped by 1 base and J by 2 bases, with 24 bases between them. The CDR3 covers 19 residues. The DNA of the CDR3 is TGTGCCAGCAGCTTAGAATCCCCCATTCGGGCAGGATTCCCCTACGAGCAGTACTTC. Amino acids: CASSLESPIRAGFPYEQYF.

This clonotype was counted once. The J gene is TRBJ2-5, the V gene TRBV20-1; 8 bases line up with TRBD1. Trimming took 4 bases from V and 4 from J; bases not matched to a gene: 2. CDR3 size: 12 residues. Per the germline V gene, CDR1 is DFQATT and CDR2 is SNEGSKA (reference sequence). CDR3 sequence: CSATGQGETQYF. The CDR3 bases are TGCAGTGCTACCGGACAGGGAGAGACCCAGTACTTC.

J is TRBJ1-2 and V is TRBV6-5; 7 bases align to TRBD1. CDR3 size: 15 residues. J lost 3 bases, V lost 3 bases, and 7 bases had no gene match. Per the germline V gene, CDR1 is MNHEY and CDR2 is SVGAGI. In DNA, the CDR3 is TGTGCCAGCAGTTATATGGGACAGTCATACTATGGCTACACCTTC. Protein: CASSYMGQSYYGYTF.

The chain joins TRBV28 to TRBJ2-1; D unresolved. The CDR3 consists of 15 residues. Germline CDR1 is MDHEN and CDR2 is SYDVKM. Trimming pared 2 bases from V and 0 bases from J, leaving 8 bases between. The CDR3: CASSLDLVSYNEQFF. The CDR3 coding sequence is TGTGCCAGCAGTTTAGACCTGGTCTCCTACAATGAGCAGTTCTTC.

In DNA, the CDR3 is TGCGCCAGCAGCCAGAACCCCTACAATGAGCAGTTCTTC. Its protein is CASSQNPYNEQFF. V is TRBV4-1 and J is TRBJ2-1; D call uncertain. The germline V and J ends were trimmed by 3 bases and 2 bases, with 5 bases remaining between them. Germline V gene data show CDR1 as MGHRA and CDR2 as YSYEKL. The CDR3 totals 13 residues.

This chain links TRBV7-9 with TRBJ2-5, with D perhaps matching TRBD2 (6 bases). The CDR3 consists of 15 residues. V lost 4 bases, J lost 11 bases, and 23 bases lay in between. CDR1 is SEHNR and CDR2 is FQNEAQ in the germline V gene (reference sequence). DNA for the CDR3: TGTGCCAGCAGCTCATTCCTGGCCTCCCCGGGGGAGCAGTACTTC. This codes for CASSSFLASPGEQYF. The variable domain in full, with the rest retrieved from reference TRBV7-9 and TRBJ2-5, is DTGVSQNPRHKITKRGQNVTFRCDPISEHNRLYWYRQTLGQGPEFLTYFQNEAQLEKSRLLSDRFSAERPKGSFSTLEIQRTEQGDSAMYLCASSSFLASPGEQYFGPGTRLLVL.

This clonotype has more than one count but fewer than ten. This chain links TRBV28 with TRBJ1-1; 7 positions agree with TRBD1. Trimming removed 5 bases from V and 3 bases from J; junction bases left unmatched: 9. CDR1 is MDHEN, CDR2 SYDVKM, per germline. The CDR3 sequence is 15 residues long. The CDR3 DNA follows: TGTGCCAGCAGTCCTACAGGGGATGCGGACACTGAAGCTTTCTTT. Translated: CASSPTGDADTEAFF. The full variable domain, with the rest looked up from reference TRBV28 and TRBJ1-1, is DVKVTQSSRYLVKRTGEKVFLECVQDMDHENMFWYRQDPGLGLRLIYFSYDVKMKEKGDIPEGYSVSREKKERFSLILESASTNQTSMYLCASSPTGDADTEAFFGQGTRLTVV.

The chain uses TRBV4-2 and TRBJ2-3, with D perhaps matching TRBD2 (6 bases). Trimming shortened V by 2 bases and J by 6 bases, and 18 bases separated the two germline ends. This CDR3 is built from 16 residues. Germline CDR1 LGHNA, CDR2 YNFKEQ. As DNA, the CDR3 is TGTGCCAGCAGCCAAAACGGCGGGGCGATCCACGATACGCAGTATTTT. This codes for CASSQNGGAIHDTQYF.

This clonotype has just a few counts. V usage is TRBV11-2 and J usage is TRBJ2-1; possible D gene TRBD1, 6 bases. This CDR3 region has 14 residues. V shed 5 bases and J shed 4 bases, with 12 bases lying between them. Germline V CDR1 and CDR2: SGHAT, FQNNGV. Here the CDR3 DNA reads TGTGCCAGCAGCAAAGGGACACTTTACAATGAGCAGTTCTTC. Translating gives CASSKGTLYNEQFF.

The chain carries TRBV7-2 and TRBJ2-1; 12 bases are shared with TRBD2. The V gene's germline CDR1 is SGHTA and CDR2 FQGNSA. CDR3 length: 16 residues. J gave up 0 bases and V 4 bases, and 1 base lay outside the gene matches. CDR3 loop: CASSWTSGTSYNEQFF. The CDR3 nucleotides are TGTGCCAGCAGCTGGACTAGCGGGACCTCCTACAATGAGCAGTTCTTC.

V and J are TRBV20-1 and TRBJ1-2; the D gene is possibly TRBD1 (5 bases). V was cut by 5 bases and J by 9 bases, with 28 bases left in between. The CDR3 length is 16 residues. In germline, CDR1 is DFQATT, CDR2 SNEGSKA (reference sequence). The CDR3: CSAPVPRGGSPRSYTF. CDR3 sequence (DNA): TGCAGTGCTCCAGTCCCGCGGGGGGGGTCCCCGAGGAGCTACACCTTC.

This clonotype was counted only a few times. CDR3: CSARVGVYEQYF. CDR3 DNA sequence: TGCAGTGCTAGGGTAGGGGTGTACGAGCAGTACTTC. The chain links TRBV20-1 to TRBJ2-7; tentatively, D is TRBD1 (5 bases). Trimming cost V 3 bases and J 4 bases, with 10 bases left between them. Germline-derived CDR1 and CDR2 are DFQATT and SNEGSKA (reference sequence). This CDR3 is built from 12 residues.

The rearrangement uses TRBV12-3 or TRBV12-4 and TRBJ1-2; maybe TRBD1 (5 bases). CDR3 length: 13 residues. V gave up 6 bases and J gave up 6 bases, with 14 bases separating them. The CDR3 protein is CASSRGELDGYTF. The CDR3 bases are TGTGCCAGCAGCCGGGGGGAATTGGATGGCTACACCTTC.

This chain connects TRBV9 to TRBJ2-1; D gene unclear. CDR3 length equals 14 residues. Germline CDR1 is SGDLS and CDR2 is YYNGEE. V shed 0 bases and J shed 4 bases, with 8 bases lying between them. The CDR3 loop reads CASSVGYGYNEQFF. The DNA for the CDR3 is TGTGCCAGCAGCGTAGGGTACGGGTACAATGAGCAGTTCTTC.

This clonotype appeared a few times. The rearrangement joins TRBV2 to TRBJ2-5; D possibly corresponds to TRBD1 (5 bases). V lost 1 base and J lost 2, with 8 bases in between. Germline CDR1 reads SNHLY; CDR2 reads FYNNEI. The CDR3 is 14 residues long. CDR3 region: CASSEEGLQETQYF. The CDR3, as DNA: TGTGCCAGCAGTGAAGAGGGGCTTCAAGAGACCCAGTACTTC.

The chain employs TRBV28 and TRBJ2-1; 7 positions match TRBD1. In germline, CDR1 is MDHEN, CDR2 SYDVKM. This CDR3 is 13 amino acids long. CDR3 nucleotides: TGTGCTTGCGGACAGGCTCCCTACAATGAGCAGTTCTTC. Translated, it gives CACGQAPYNEQFF.

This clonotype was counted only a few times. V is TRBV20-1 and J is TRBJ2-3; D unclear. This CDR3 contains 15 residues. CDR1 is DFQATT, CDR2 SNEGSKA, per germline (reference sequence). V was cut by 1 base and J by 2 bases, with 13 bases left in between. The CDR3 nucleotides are TGCAGTGCTAGAGGCACCCGGGTTTCCACAGATACGCAGTATTTT. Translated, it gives CSARGTRVSTDTQYF.

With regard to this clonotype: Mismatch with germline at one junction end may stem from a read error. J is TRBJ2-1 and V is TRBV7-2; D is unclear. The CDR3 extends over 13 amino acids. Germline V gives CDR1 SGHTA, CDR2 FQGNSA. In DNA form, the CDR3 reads TGTGCCGGCAGCTTGGCCTATGGCCATGAGCAGTTCTTC. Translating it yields CAGSLAYGHEQFF. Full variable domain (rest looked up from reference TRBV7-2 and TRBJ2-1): GAGVSQSPSNKVTEKGKDVELRCDPISGHTALYWYRQSLGQGLEFLIYFQGNSAPDKSGLPSDRFSAERTGGSVSTLTIQRTQQEDSAVYLCAGSLAYGHEQFFGPGTRLTVL.

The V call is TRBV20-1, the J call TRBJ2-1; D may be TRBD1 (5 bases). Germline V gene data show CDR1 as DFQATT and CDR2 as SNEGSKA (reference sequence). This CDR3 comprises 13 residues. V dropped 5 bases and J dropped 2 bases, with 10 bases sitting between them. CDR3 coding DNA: TGCAGTGCTCCCAGGGAAACCTACAATGAGCAGTTCTTC. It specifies CSAPRETYNEQFF.